The clone carrying this T cell receptor beta chain has just a few counts. Its target is not known. This sample was included in a study of T cell repertoires in cytomegalovirus infection. General study findings and limits: Summed frequency of shared TCR beta families picked out CMV carriers who also had the relevant HLA.

Each CDR3 protein is one row after TCRdb ran MiXCR on the reads. Among fewer than 900,000 distinct CDR3 sequences, 25% to 35% were seen once, and the ten largest hold about 12%. The sequence was obtained from a human donor in good health (CMV status not recorded). Some clones in this sample may be carry-over from other donors' samples. This specimen was cultured CD8+ T cells from PBMCs, taken from culture after CMV antigen stimulation.

The CDR3 DNA is TGTGCCAGCAGCCCCCGGGAGAGCCTCCAAGAGACCCAGTACTTC. Residues: CASSPRESLQETQYF. The chain carries TRBV3-1 and TRBJ2-5, with D possibly being TRBD2 (6 bases). The CDR3 spans 15 residues. The germline V gene encodes CDR1 LGHDT and CDR2 YNNKEL (reference sequence). Deletions cut 4 bases from V and 1 base from J, with 13 bases between.